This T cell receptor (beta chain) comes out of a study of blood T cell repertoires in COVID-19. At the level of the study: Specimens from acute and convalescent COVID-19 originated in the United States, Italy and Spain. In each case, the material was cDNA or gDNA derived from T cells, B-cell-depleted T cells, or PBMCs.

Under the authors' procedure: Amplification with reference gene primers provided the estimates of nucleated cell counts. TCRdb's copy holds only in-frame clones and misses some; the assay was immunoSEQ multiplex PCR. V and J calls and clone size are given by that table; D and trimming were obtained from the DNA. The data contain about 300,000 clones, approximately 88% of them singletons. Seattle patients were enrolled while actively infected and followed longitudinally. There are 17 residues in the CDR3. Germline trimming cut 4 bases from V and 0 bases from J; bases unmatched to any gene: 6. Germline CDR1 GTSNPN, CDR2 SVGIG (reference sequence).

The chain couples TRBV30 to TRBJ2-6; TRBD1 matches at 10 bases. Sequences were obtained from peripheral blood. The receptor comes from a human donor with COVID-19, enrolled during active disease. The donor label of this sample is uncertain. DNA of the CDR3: TGTGCCTGGATACGGGGACAGGGGAGCTCTGGGGCCAACGTCCTGACTTTC. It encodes CAWIRGQGSSGANVLTF.